A selection of T cell receptor beta chains follows, all from one sample in a study of T-cell reconstitution after alpha-beta-depleted transplantation in children. MiXCR, run by TCRdb on the PCR reads, gives a single entry per CDR3 protein. Counted here are about a million distinct CDR3 sequences, 25% to 35% occurring once; the ten biggest clones make up roughly 31%. Sequenced material: PBMCs, mostly from graft donor cells, taken 360 days after TCRalphabeta/CD19-depleted stem cell transplant. The source of these receptors is a boy under two years old who had a stem cell transplant for SCID, so the T cells may come from the graft donor. The CDR3 runs from the conserved cysteine through the conserved F or W. D genes are given only for firm matches. Some rows have no size entry. The others give once, few or many, or a class for an expanded clone.

j_call d_call clone_size v_call cdr3_aa cdr3_nt
TRBJ1-1 NA NA TRBV20-1 CSAGTGYSGGAAFF TGCAGTGCTGGCACAGGGTATAGTGGGGGTGCAGCTTTCTTT
TRBJ2-1 TRBD1 once TRBV6-1 CASRKDRGPYNEQFF TGTGCCAGCCGGAAGGACAGGGGGCCTTACAATGAGCAGTTCTTC
TRBJ2-1 NA NA TRBV6-1 CASSQPGYGYNEQFF TGTGCCAGCAGTCAGCCAGGGTACGGTTACAATGAGCAGTTCTTC
TRBJ2-5 NA few TRBV11-2 CASSQGAGFEETQYF TGTGCCAGCAGTCAGGGAGCAGGGTTCGAGGAGACCCAGTACTTC
TRBJ2-3 NA NA TRBV6-6 CASRRDYTQYF TGTGCCAGCAGAAGGGATTATACGCAGTATTTT
TRBJ1-4 NA few TRBV27 CASRPSGINEKLFF TGTGCCAGCAGGCCGTCGGGGATTAATGAAAAACTGTTTTTT
TRBJ2-3 NA few TRBV7-8 CASSFGERADTQYF TGTGCCAGCAGCTTTGGGGAACGGGCAGATACGCAGTATTTT
TRBJ2-3 NA NA TRBV3-1 CASSQGRGLYTQYF TGTGCCAGCAGCCAGGGTCGAGGCCTATATACGCAGTATTTT
TRBJ2-3 TRBD2 NA TRBV28 CASSPSGGANTDTQYF TGTGCCAGCAGTCCAAGCGGGGGAGCCAACACAGATACGCAGTATTTT
TRBJ2-3 NA NA TRBV4-2 CASSQEISRGRGGDTQYF TGTGCCAGCAGCCAAGAAATAAGTCGGGGGAGAGGGGGAGATACGCAGTATTTT
TRBJ2-1 NA many TRBV29-1 CSVERVVNEQFF TGCAGCGTTGAGAGGGTAGTCAATGAGCAGTTCTTC
TRBJ2-1 NA NA TRBV6-5 CASRLDRYNEQFF TGTGCCAGCAGATTAGACAGGTACAATGAGCAGTTCTTC
TRBJ2-7 TRBD2 NA TRBV4-1 CASSHGLGSSYEQYF TGCGCCAGCAGCCATGGACTAGGGAGCTCCTACGAGCAGTACTTC
TRBJ1-1 NA NA TRBV11-1 CASSWAMGMYTEAFF TGTGCCAGCAGCTGGGCCATGGGTATGTACACTGAAGCTTTCTTT
TRBJ2-1 NA NA TRBV5-1 CASSFPGSYNEQFF TGCGCCAGCAGCTTCCCAGGCTCCTACAATGAGCAGTTCTTC
TRBJ2-3 NA NA TRBV5-1 CASSINEVTDTQYF TGCGCCAGCAGTATCAATGAAGTCACAGATACGCAGTATTTT
TRBJ2-1 NA NA TRBV6-1 CASSEARQYNEQFF TGTGCCAGCAGTGAAGCGCGGCAATACAATGAGCAGTTCTTC
TRBJ2-7 NA NA TRBV15 CATSRAGRSYEQYF TGTGCCACCAGCAGGGCAGGAAGGAGCTACGAGCAGTACTTC
TRBJ2-3 NA NA TRBV6-5 CASSYSSWGNTDTQYF TGTGCCAGCAGTTACTCGAGTTGGGGCAACACAGATACGCAGTATTTT
TRBJ2-5 NA many TRBV12-3/TRBV12-4 CASSPSRRPQETQYF TGTGCCAGCAGTCCATCGCGTCGGCCCCAAGAGACCCAGTACTTC
TRBJ1-1 NA NA TRBV20-1 CSAADRRTTEAFF TGCAGTGCTGCGGACAGACGGACCACTGAAGCTTTCTTT
TRBJ2-1 NA NA TRBV4-3 CASSQTSKEQFF TGCGCCAGCAGCCAAACATCGAAAGAGCAGTTCTTC
TRBJ2-4 TRBD1 NA TRBV4-3 CASSQDLPGGAKNIQYF TGCGCCAGCAGCCAAGATCTTCCAGGGGGAGCCAAAAACATTCAGTACTTC
TRBJ2-1 NA NA TRBV11-3 CASSRVANEQFF TGTGCCAGCAGTCGGGTGGCCAATGAGCAGTTCTTC
TRBJ2-3 NA NA TRBV12-3/TRBV12-4 CASSLWSRSDTQYF TGTGCCAGCAGTTTATGGTCTAGATCAGATACGCAGTATTTT
TRBJ2-3 NA NA TRBV12-3/TRBV12-4 CATMKGGILTDTQYF TGTGCCACAATGAAAGGCGGGATCCTCACAGATACGCAGTATTTT
TRBJ2-2 NA few TRBV27 CASSRTTGTGELFF TGTGCCAGCAGCCGGACCACGGGGACCGGGGAGCTGTTTTTT
TRBJ1-4 TRBD1 NA TRBV29-1 CSASGQVNEKLFF TGCAGCGCATCGGGACAGGTTAATGAAAAACTGTTTTTT
TRBJ2-2 NA NA TRBV14 CASSQQDKPNTGELFF TGTGCCAGCAGCCAGCAGGACAAGCCGAACACCGGGGAGCTGTTTTTT
TRBJ2-5 NA NA TRBV7-3 CASSPEPLETQYF TGTGCCAGCAGCCCCGAGCCCCTGGAGACCCAGTACTTC
TRBJ2-2 TRBD1 NA TRBV19 CASSMGTGGHGELFF TGTGCCAGTAGTATGGGGACAGGGGGTCACGGGGAGCTGTTTTTT
TRBJ2-7 NA NA TRBV28 CASRGGGESYEQYF TGTGCCAGCAGAGGCGGCGGGGAATCCTACGAGCAGTACTTC
TRBJ2-5 NA NA TRBV5-1 CASSIRQASQETQYF TGCGCCAGCAGCATTCGACAGGCCTCCCAAGAGACCCAGTACTTC
TRBJ2-3 NA NA TRBV7-3 CASSLGLRETDTQYF TGTGCCAGCAGCTTAGGTCTGAGGGAAACAGATACGCAGTATTTT
TRBJ2-2 NA NA TRBV12-3/TRBV12-4 CASSLQGTTGELFF TGTGCCAGCAGTCTCCAGGGGACCACCGGGGAGCTGTTTTTT
TRBJ2-5 TRBD2 few TRBV5-1 CASRLAGLETQYF TGCGCCAGCAGACTAGCGGGGTTGGAGACCCAGTACTTC
TRBJ1-4 NA NA TRBV27 CASSLLGGEKLFF TGTGCCAGCAGTTTATTGGGGGGTGAAAAACTGTTTTTT
TRBJ1-1 TRBD1 NA TRBV28 CASSRDSYMNTEAFF TGTGCCAGCAGCCGGGACAGTTATATGAACACTGAAGCTTTCTTT